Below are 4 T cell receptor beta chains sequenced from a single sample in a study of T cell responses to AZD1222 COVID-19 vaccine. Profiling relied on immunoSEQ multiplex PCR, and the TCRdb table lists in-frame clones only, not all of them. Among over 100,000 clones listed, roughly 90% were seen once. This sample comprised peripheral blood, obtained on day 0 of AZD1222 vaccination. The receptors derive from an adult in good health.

CDR3 coding DNA: TGTGCCATCAGTGAGAGGACAGGGGGCCGTCAGCCCCAGCATTTT. Protein product: CAISERTGGRQPQHF. The chain uses TRBV10-3 and TRBJ1-5; 11 bases agree with TRBD1. J gave up 6 bases and V 2 bases, and 3 bases lay outside the gene matches. From germline, CDR1 is ENHRY and CDR2 SYGVKD. This CDR3 spans 15 amino acids.

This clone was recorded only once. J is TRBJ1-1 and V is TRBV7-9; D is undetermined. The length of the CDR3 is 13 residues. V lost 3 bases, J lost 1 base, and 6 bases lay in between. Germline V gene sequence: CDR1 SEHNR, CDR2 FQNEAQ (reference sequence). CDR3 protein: CASSLAGNTEAFF. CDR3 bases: TGTGCCAGCAGCTTGGCTGGGAACACTGAAGCTTTCTTT. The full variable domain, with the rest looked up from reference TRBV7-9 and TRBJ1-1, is DTGVSQNPRHKITKRGQNVTFRCDPISEHNRLYWYRQTLGQGPEFLTYFQNEAQLEKSRLLSDRFSAERPKGSFSTLEIQRTEQGDSAMYLCASSLAGNTEAFFGQGTRLTVV.

CDR3 region: CASSPQAGVSEAFF. The DNA of the CDR3 is TGCGCCAGCAGCCCGCAAGCAGGGGTTTCTGAAGCTTTCTTT. This rearrangement joins TRBV5-1 to TRBJ1-1; a weak D match, TRBD1 (6 bases). CDR3 length: 14 residues. The germline V gene encodes CDR1 SGHRS and CDR2 YFSETQ. V was clipped by 4 bases and J by 6 bases, with 16 bases between them.

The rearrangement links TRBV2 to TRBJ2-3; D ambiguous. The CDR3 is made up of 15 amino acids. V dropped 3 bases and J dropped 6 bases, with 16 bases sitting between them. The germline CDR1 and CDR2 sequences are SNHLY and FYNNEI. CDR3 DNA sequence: TGTGCCAGCAGTGATGGTGTCCCCGGGTTGGATACGCAGTATTTT. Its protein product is CASSDGVPGLDTQYF.